This T cell receptor beta chain is from a study of blood T cells in healthy people across ages. Study observations and caveats: The recorded TCR beta diversity per million T cells decreased in a roughly linear manner with age.

This CDR3 is 13 amino acids long. CDR1 and CDR2 (germline): SGHDN, FVKESK. The ends were cut back, 2 bases at V and 5 bases at J, with 10 bases in the middle. A second PCR of 7 to 11 cycles used a sample-barcoded 5' primer and a J-beta primer mix. TCRdb reprocessed the 5' RACE reads with MiXCR, giving one entry per CDR3 protein. The sample includes roughly 800,000 distinct CDR3 sequences, 20% to 25% of them seen just once. This clonotype was counted a few times. What it recognizes is unknown. These records were also assigned to another study, of T cells of mothers and their children. As reported in that work: Related mother-child pairs showed slightly, non-significantly higher overlap than unrelated pairs.

The V and J genes are TRBV14 and TRBJ2-7; maybe TRBD1 (6 bases). The sequencing sample was made of blood. This clonotype was sampled from a boy younger than 18 in good health. CDR3 amino acids: CASSQNRDNEQYF. The CDR3 DNA reads as TGTGCCAGCAGCCAAAACCGGGACAACGAGCAGTACTTC.